This section outlines one T cell receptor beta chain sequence together with its context. Its antigen is as yet unknown. The germline V gene has CDR1 GTSNPN and CDR2 SVGIG (reference sequence). The CDR3 has 15 residues. The V end was cut by 2 bases, the J end by 3 bases, with 17 bases between. The source of the sample is a study of T cell responses to AZD1222 COVID-19 vaccine. Overall study context: Analysis merged second doses at about 4 or about 12 weeks. Study-level findings and limits: Just a handful of AZD1222 recipients were seropositive at baseline.

Produced via immunoSEQ multiplex PCR; TCRdb's table is partial and in-frame only. The profile shows roughly 92,000 clones, around 90% of them singletons. The sequences come from peripheral blood, collected on day 0 of AZD1222 vaccination. The clonotype was recovered from an adult in good health. The chain has TRBV30 and TRBJ2-7; maybe TRBD2 (5 bases). As DNA, the CDR3 is TGTGCCTGGAGTCTTGGCGGGTATGGAATCTACGAGCAGTACTTC. Amino acid sequence: CAWSLGGYGIYEQYF.